This TCR beta chain was identified in a study of vaccination effects on CD4 cells after COVID-19. The study, taken as a whole, reports: Small numbers of convalescent patients limited the study. It also lacked early post-infection timepoints.

Some clones are missing from TCRdb's copy, which holds only in-frame ones; the method was immunoSEQ multiplex PCR. This table holds about 61,000 clones, 60% to 75% found once. Note on this clone: What it binds is unknown.

This CDR3 has 15 residues. Germline values: CDR1 SGHDT, CDR2 YYEEEE. The V gene lost 1 base and the J gene lost 5 bases, with 15 bases spanning the gap. Viral peptide pool expansion of antigen-specific CD4+ T cells preceded sequencing in the ViraFEST assay. Cells that had been cultured for ten to eleven days were the source of isolated CD4+ T cells. Participants were given two doses of BNT162b2 or mRNA-1273 vaccine. Previously uninfected by SARS-CoV-2, the vaccine recipients also showed negative nucleocapsid antibodies. Sequences were derived from CD4+ T cells from PBMCs cultured with HCoV-229E spike peptides, sampled after COVID-19 vaccination. The TCR originated in a human donor who received a COVID-19 vaccine. V usage is TRBV5-6 and J usage is TRBJ1-2; no reliable D call. Written as DNA, the CDR3 is TGTGCCAGCAGCTTGTTCCCGGGAGATTATTATGGCTACACCTTC. Translated, it gives CASSLFPGDYYGYTF.